This TCR beta chain was obtained from a study of cytomegalovirus exposure and HLA in healthy donors. Per germline, CDR1 LNHDA and CDR2 SQIVND (reference sequence). The V and J ends lost 5 bases and 5 bases, in that order; junction bases with no gene match: 11. This CDR3 has 15 amino acids. Overall study findings and caveats: First-cohort TCR clusters tended to co-occur in the 90 to 150 validation repertoires, a later analysis found. A list of 150 or so TCR beta chains associated with cytomegalovirus was given.

With respect to this clone: No antigen is known for it.

Assay used: immunoSEQ multiplex PCR; TCRdb lists only in-frame clones, some missing. The table lists around 93,000 clones, 85% of them singletons, with 20% to 25% in the top ten. This chain uses TRBV19 with TRBJ1-1; 7 bases are a match to TRBD1. The source of this sequence is a young man in good health and CMV-seropositive. Sequenced: PBMCs. Written as DNA, the CDR3 is TGTGCCAGTAGTGGACGACAGGGAAGGTGGACTGAAGCTTTCTTT. This sequence encodes CASSGRQGRWTEAFF.